This is a list of T cell receptor beta chains from one sample in a study of T-cell reconstitution after alpha-beta-depleted transplantation in children. TCRdb recomputed calls from the PCR reads with MiXCR, one row per CDR3 protein. The table shows approximately 220,000 distinct CDR3 sequences, with approximately 15% occurring only once. The sample was PBMCs, mostly from graft donor cells, taken 360 days after TCRalphabeta/CD19-depleted stem cell transplant. These receptors were taken from a male patient aged 2 to 10 who had a stem cell transplant for acute lymphoblastic leukemia, so the T cells may come from the graft donor. CDR3s include the opening cysteine and the closing phenylalanine or tryptophan. Each record gives: CDR3 protein, CDR3 DNA, V gene, J gene, D gene, clone size. A D gene is named only where the DNA matches it firmly. Part of the rows lack a size; the others show once, few, many or a class for expanded clones.

CASSLLAGETGELFF	TGTGCCAGCAGCCTTCTAGCGGGGGAGACCGGGGAGCTGTTTTTT	TRBV4-2	TRBJ2-2	TRBD2	many
CASSSSGGAYNEQFF	TGTGCCAGCAGCTCCAGCGGGGGGGCCTACAATGAGCAGTTCTTC	TRBV3-1	TRBJ2-1	TRBD2	few
CASSFFRNTEAFF	TGTGCCAGCAGTTTTTTCCGGAACACTGAAGCTTTCTTT	TRBV7-9	TRBJ1-1	.	many
CASNAGTSGGARTDTQYF	TGTGCCAGCAACGCCGGGACTAGCGGGGGGGCTCGGACAGATACGCAGTATTTT	TRBV6-5	TRBJ2-3	TRBD2	.
CSVSPTGVGGYTF	TGCAGCGTTTCACCCACAGGGGTGGGTGGCTACACCTTC	TRBV29-1	TRBJ1-2	TRBD1	few
CASSHGTALHEQFF	TGTGCCAGCAGCCACGGGACAGCCCTTCATGAGCAGTTCTTC	TRBV5-6	TRBJ2-1	TRBD1	.
CASSRSGGGDETQYF	TGTGCCAGCAGCAGATCAGGGGGCGGGGATGAGACCCAGTACTTC	TRBV5-4	TRBJ2-5	TRBD1	.
CASSSVAPGNTIYF	TGCGCCAGCAGCTCGGTCGCGCCTGGAAACACCATATATTTT	TRBV5-1	TRBJ1-3	.	.
CASSQEGTGGYEQYF	TGTGCCAGCAGCCAAGAAGGTACAGGGGGCTACGAGCAGTACTTC	TRBV3-1	TRBJ2-7	TRBD1	few
CAISEGRSGELFF	TGTGCCATCAGTGAGGGGCGTTCCGGGGAGCTGTTTTTT	TRBV10-3	TRBJ2-2	.	.
CASSATGDQPQHF	TGTGCCAGCAGCGCGACAGGGGATCAGCCCCAGCATTTT	TRBV9	TRBJ1-5	TRBD1	.
CATQNDRSSYNEQFF	TGTGCCACTCAGAATGACAGGAGCTCCTACAATGAGCAGTTCTTC	TRBV24-1	TRBJ2-1	.	.
CASRQTPMNTEAFF	TGTGCCAGCAGACAGACACCCATGAACACTGAAGCTTTCTTT	TRBV3-1	TRBJ1-1	.	.
CASTLSPTGTGGRNEQYF	TGTGCCAGCACCCTCAGCCCCACCGGGACAGGGGGCAGGAACGAGCAGTACTTC	TRBV5-5	TRBJ2-7	TRBD1	few
CASSLFGQGISYEQYF	TGCGCCAGCAGCCTTTTTGGACAGGGGATTTCCTACGAGCAGTACTTC	TRBV5-1	TRBJ2-7	TRBD1	few
CASSAGAFFETQYF	TGTGCCAGCAGCGCGGGGGCCTTTTTTGAGACCCAGTACTTC	TRBV11-2	TRBJ2-5	.	few
CASTINRGLGTDTQYF	TGTGCCAGCACCATAAACAGGGGACTGGGCACAGATACGCAGTATTTT	TRBV12-3/TRBV12-4	TRBJ2-3	.	.
CATSRDSYHTDTQYF	TGTGCCACCAGCAGAGATTCCTATCACACTGATACGCAGTATTTT	TRBV15	TRBJ2-3	.	.
CAISESGPQRTQYF	TGTGCCATCAGTGAGTCGGGGCCCCAACGGACCCAGTACTTC	TRBV10-3	TRBJ2-5	.	.
CASSSETSGGTPGELFF	TGTGCCAGCAGCTCCGAGACTAGCGGGGGAACCCCCGGGGAGCTGTTTTTT	TRBV5-4	TRBJ2-2	TRBD2	few
CASSVGLRVSEQYF	TGCGCCAGCAGTGTGGGACTACGGGTCTCCGAGCAGTACTTC	TRBV10-1	TRBJ2-7	TRBD2	many
CASSPRWGPGSADTQYF	TGTGCCAGCTCACCCCGATGGGGACCCGGGAGTGCAGATACGCAGTATTTT	TRBV18	TRBJ2-3	.	once
CASSQGYYEQYF	TGTGCCAGCAGTCAGGGGTACTACGAGCAGTACTTC	TRBV16	TRBJ2-7	.	few
CAITSLAGAGTDTQYF	TGTGCCATCACCTCCTTAGCGGGGGCCGGCACAGATACGCAGTATTTT	TRBV10-3	TRBJ2-3	TRBD2	few
CASSPYKEGTQYF	TGTGCCAGCAGTCCATACAAAGAAGGGACCCAGTACTTC	TRBV28	TRBJ2-5	.	many
CASSLVKTFETQYF	TGTGCCAGCAGTTTAGTAAAGACTTTTGAGACCCAGTACTTC	TRBV12-3/TRBV12-4	TRBJ2-5	.	.
CASSVVTDTQYF	TGTGCCAGCAGTGTTGTCACCGATACGCAGTATTTT	TRBV12-3/TRBV12-4	TRBJ2-3	.	.
CASSSETSTPYEQYF	TGTGCCAGCAGTTCAGAGACTAGCACCCCCTACGAGCAGTACTTC	TRBV27	TRBJ2-7	TRBD2	.
CASSETGSRYEQYF	TGTGCCAGCTCAGAAACAGGGTCACGATACGAGCAGTACTTC	TRBV18	TRBJ2-7	.	.
CASSPEGNTGELFF	TGTGCCAGCTCACCAGAAGGGAACACCGGGGAGCTGTTTTTT	TRBV18	TRBJ2-2	.	.
CASTGVSGVSTDTQYF	TGTGCCAGCACTGGGGTTAGCGGGGTTAGCACAGATACGCAGTATTTT	TRBV6-1	TRBJ2-3	TRBD2	.
CASTPLGMETQYF	TGTGCCAGCACCCCCCTCGGGATGGAGACCCAGTACTTC	TRBV12-3/TRBV12-4	TRBJ2-5	.	.
CASSLARKDNYGYTF	TGTGCCAGCAGCTTAGCGCGTAAAGATAACTATGGCTACACCTTC	TRBV7-9	TRBJ1-2	.	few
CASSLGLNYGYTF	TGTGCCAGCAGTTTGGGCTTGAACTATGGCTACACCTTC	TRBV12-3/TRBV12-4	TRBJ1-2	.	.
CASSVQGLGDEQYF	TGTGCCAGCAGCGTACAGGGTCTAGGGGACGAGCAGTACTTC	TRBV9	TRBJ2-7	.	few